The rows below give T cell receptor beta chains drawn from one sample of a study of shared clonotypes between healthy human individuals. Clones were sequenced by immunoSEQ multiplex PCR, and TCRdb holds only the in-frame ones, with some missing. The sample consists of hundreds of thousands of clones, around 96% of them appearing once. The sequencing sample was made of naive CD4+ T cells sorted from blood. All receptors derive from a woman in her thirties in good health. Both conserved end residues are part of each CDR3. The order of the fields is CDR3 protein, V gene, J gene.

CDR3 protein: CASRGGPARLGHEQYF; V gene: TRBV10-1; J gene: TRBJ2-7
CDR3 protein: CASSRGGLGTEAFF; V gene: TRBV28; J gene: TRBJ1-1
CDR3 protein: CASSGSAGAVNEQFF; V gene: TRBV5-1; J gene: TRBJ2-1
CDR3 protein: CAWRDRGNTGELFF; V gene: TRBV30; J gene: TRBJ2-2
CDR3 protein: CASSSTGGGIHEQYF; V gene: TRBV6-5; J gene: TRBJ2-7
CDR3 protein: CASSEVPSVSRSSYEQYF; V gene: TRBV2; J gene: TRBJ2-7
CDR3 protein: CASSTTAPALGSPLHF; V gene: TRBV27; J gene: TRBJ1-6
CDR3 protein: CASSQEGTSGWFSDTQYF; V gene: TRBV4-1; J gene: TRBJ2-3
CDR3 protein: CATSRDPTSNEQFF; V gene: TRBV15; J gene: TRBJ2-1
CDR3 protein: CASSPLREGHYEQYF; V gene: TRBV7-9; J gene: TRBJ2-7
CDR3 protein: CASSIEGALRNEQFF; V gene: TRBV19; J gene: TRBJ2-1
CDR3 protein: CASSPPGGSAEAFF; V gene: TRBV28; J gene: TRBJ1-1
CDR3 protein: CASTRSGEQYF; V gene: TRBV30; J gene: TRBJ2-7
CDR3 protein: CASSPLGGGFRVGSEQYF; V gene: TRBV11-2; J gene: TRBJ2-7
CDR3 protein: CATSRVRPSNTGELFF; V gene: TRBV15; J gene: TRBJ2-2
CDR3 protein: CASSLRQGYEQYF; V gene: TRBV28; J gene: TRBJ2-7
CDR3 protein: CASSLILAGENEQFF; V gene: TRBV7-2; J gene: TRBJ2-1
CDR3 protein: CASSLLGIYGYTF; V gene: TRBV28; J gene: TRBJ1-2
CDR3 protein: CASSSDLVVDEQYF; V gene: TRBV18; J gene: TRBJ2-7
CDR3 protein: CASSSAGSREPDTQYF; V gene: TRBV6-5; J gene: TRBJ2-3
CDR3 protein: CASSLMWGLTRDEQYF; V gene: TRBV5-6; J gene: TRBJ2-7
CDR3 protein: CASSQALTPRGQGLYEQYF; V gene: TRBV4-1; J gene: TRBJ2-7
CDR3 protein: CASSLSTGYWAARGEQYF; V gene: TRBV27; J gene: -
CDR3 protein: CASSDVLGRETQYF; V gene: TRBV6-1; J gene: TRBJ2-5
CDR3 protein: CASSQTTGDYGYTF; V gene: TRBV11-2; J gene: TRBJ1-2
CDR3 protein: CASSPTTGEAYNEQFF; V gene: TRBV5-1; J gene: TRBJ2-1
CDR3 protein: CASSLGRLAGDIQYF; V gene: TRBV5-6; J gene: TRBJ2-4
CDR3 protein: CATSRERTEGKAFF; V gene: TRBV15; J gene: TRBJ1-1
CDR3 protein: CASSLGGLASSSYNEQFF; V gene: TRBV5-4; J gene: TRBJ2-1
CDR3 protein: CASSIEGETQYF; V gene: TRBV19; J gene: TRBJ2-5
CDR3 protein: CASSPPGANTGELFF; V gene: TRBV18; J gene: TRBJ2-2